This T cell receptor beta chain came from a study of shared clonotypes between healthy human individuals. V shed 2 bases and J shed 3 bases, with 4 bases lying between them. CDR1 GTSNPN and CDR2 SVGIG come from the germline V gene (reference sequence). The CDR3 totals 12 residues. Some clones are missing from TCRdb's copy, which holds only in-frame ones; the method was immunoSEQ multiplex PCR. The sample contains 180,000 or so clones, over 85% of which appear only once. Sequencing was carried out using naive CD4+ T cells sorted from blood. Subset given: CD45RA+ positively selected. This sequence was found in a woman in her thirties in good health. The chain recombines TRBV30 with TRBJ2-2; no firm D call. Written as DNA, the CDR3 is TGTGCCTGGAGTCGAGACACCGGGGAGCTGTTTTTT. This encodes CAWSRDTGELFF.